A single sample gave rise to the 30 T cell receptor beta chains below, sequenced in a study of T cell responses to AZD1222 COVID-19 vaccine. The assay was immunoSEQ multiplex PCR, and TCRdb's table has in-frame clones only and misses some. The repertoire consists of approximately 90,000 clones, with about 90% occurring once and the leading ten covering over 7.5%. This material consisted of peripheral blood, taken on day 0 of AZD1222 vaccination. These TCRs come from an adult in good health.

J is TRBJ2-3 and V is TRBV24-1; TRBD1 aligns across 7 bases. V was pared by 4 bases and J by 5 bases, with 5 bases of the junction left unmatched. The CDR3 sequence is 14 residues long. Germline V gene lookup returns CDR1 KGHDR and CDR2 SFDVKD. The CDR3 DNA sequence: TGTGCCACCAGTGAGGGACAGTCCAGAGATACGCAGTATTTT. Translation: CATSEGQSRDTQYF.

In DNA form, the CDR3 reads TGTGCCAGTAAGAGGCCCCCCAACACCATATATTTT. Its translation: CASKRPPNTIYF. This chain joins TRBV12-3 or TRBV12-4 and TRBJ1-3; no firm D call. The ends were cut back, 9 bases at V and 7 bases at J, with 13 bases in the middle. CDR3 length: 12 amino acids.

V gene TRBV20-1 combines with J gene TRBJ2-7; no reliable D call. In germline, CDR1 is DFQATT, CDR2 SNEGSKA (reference sequence). CDR3 size: 14 residues. The germline V and J ends were trimmed by 3 bases and 6 bases, with 18 bases remaining between them. CDR3 loop: CSASLGSSRLEQYF. Here the CDR3 DNA reads TGCAGTGCTAGTTTAGGGTCCAGCCGACTCGAGCAGTACTTC.

The chain carries TRBV7-3 and TRBJ2-5, with D tentatively TRBD1 or TRBD2 (6 bases each). The CDR3 extends over 14 amino acids. V shed 5 bases and J shed 5 bases, with 15 bases lying between them. Germline V CDR1 and CDR2: SGHTA, FQGTGA. CDR3 region: CASSPGDTRETQYF. For the CDR3, the DNA is TGTGCCAGCAGCCCGGGGGACACGCGGGAGACCCAGTACTTC.

The chain joins TRBV6-1 to TRBJ2-1; 12 positions agree with TRBD2. Germline V gene lookup returns CDR1 MNHNS and CDR2 SASEGT. Unmatched junction bases numbered 1, after V lost 3 bases and J lost 4 bases. This CDR3 contains 15 residues. CDR3 in amino acids: CASSEGTSGYNEQFF. The CDR3 bases are TGTGCCAGCAGTGAGGGGACTAGCGGGTACAATGAGCAGTTCTTC.

This chain links TRBV5-1 with TRBJ1-1; 9 nucleotides line up with TRBD1. CDR1 and CDR2 from the germline V gene are SGHRS and YFSETQ. The CDR3 spans 16 residues. The junction had 8 bases not matched to a gene; V was cut back by 3 bases and J by 2 bases. CDR3 residues: CASSWGDRAVNTEAFF. The DNA for the CDR3 is TGCGCCAGCAGCTGGGGGGACAGGGCCGTTAACACTGAAGCTTTCTTT. Combining the CDR3 with reference TRBV5-1 and TRBJ1-1 gives the whole variable domain KAGVTQTPRYLIKTRGQQVTLSCSPISGHRSVSWYQQTPGQGLQFLFEYFSETQRNKGNFPGRFSGRQFSNSRSEMNVSTLELGDSALYLCASSWGDRAVNTEAFFGQGTRLTVV.

The V and J genes are TRBV29-1 and TRBJ1-4; no clear D gene. The ends were cut back, 4 bases at V and 0 bases at J, with 9 bases in the middle. The length of the CDR3 is 14 residues. Germline CDR1 is SQVTM and CDR2 is ANQGSEA. DNA for the CDR3: TGCAGCGTTGCCCAGACGGCAACTAATGAAAAACTGTTTTTT. Amino acids: CSVAQTATNEKLFF.

The genes are TRBV27 and TRBJ1-4, with D perhaps matching TRBD1 (6 bases). The CDR3 consists of 15 residues. The germline V and J ends were trimmed by 9 bases and 5 bases, with 19 bases remaining between them. CDR1 is MNHEY, CDR2 SMNVEV, per germline (reference sequence). The CDR3 loop is CARLRSGHKNEKLFF. The CDR3, as DNA: TGTGCCAGACTAAGATCGGGACACAAGAATGAAAAACTGTTTTTT. Full variable domain (missing parts from reference TRBV27 and TRBJ1-4): EAQVTQNPRYLITVTGKKLTVTCSQNMNHEYMSWYRQDPGLGLRQIYYSMNVEVTDKGDVPEGYKVSRKEKRNFPLILESPSPNQTSLYFCARLRSGHKNEKLFFGSGTQLSVL.

The chain couples TRBV2 to TRBJ1-5; maybe TRBD1 (5 bases). V lost 8 bases and J lost 10, with 21 bases in between. The CDR3 consists of 14 residues. Germline lookup yields CDR1 SNHLY and CDR2 FYNNEI. The CDR3: CASHQTALISPQHF. The DNA of the CDR3 is TGTGCCAGCCACCAGACAGCACTTATCAGCCCCCAGCATTTT.

The V and J genes are TRBV5-5 and TRBJ1-4; a weak D match, TRBD1 (6 bases). CDR3 length equals 18 residues. Germline values: CDR1 SGHKS, CDR2 YYEKEE (reference sequence). Trimming took off 0 bases at V and 1 base at J, with 16 bases between the two ends. This chain's CDR3 is CASSLGQGYGGTNEKLFF. CDR3 DNA sequence: TGTGCCAGCAGCTTGGGTCAGGGGTATGGGGGAACTAATGAAAAACTGTTTTTT. Together with reference TRBV5-5 and TRBJ1-4, the CDR3 gives the full variable domain: DAGVTQSPTHLIKTRGQQVTLRCSPISGHKSVSWYQQVLGQGPQFIFQYYEKEERGRGNFPDRFSARQFPNYSSELNVNALLLGDSALYLCASSLGQGYGGTNEKLFFGSGTQLSVL.

The chain recombines TRBV5-4 with TRBJ1-2, with D possibly TRBD1 on 6 matching bases. The CDR3 consists of 17 residues. Between the trimmed V and J ends, which lost 0 bases and 6 bases, there was a span of 21 bases. The germline gives CDR1 SGHNT, CDR2 YYREEE (reference sequence). This chain's CDR3 is CASSLDFGTPDSDGYTF. Written as DNA, the CDR3 is TGTGCCAGCAGCTTGGATTTTGGGACACCTGACAGCGATGGCTACACCTTC.

The chain carries TRBV2 and TRBJ1-1, with 9 bases that match TRBD1. There are 15 residues in the CDR3. Trimming cost V 10 bases and J 2 bases; bases outside gene matches: 11. Germline CDR1 is SNHLY and CDR2 is FYNNEI. CDR3: CATSDNTGGNTEAFF. The CDR3 DNA is TGTGCCACCAGCGACAATACAGGGGGCAACACTGAAGCTTTCTTT.

The chain combines TRBV19 with TRBJ1-1; 8 bases agree with TRBD1. The J segment lost 1 base and the V segment lost 7 bases, leaving 8 bases of the junction unmatched. CDR3 length equals 15 residues. Germline V lookup: CDR1 LNHDA, CDR2 SQIVND (reference sequence). The CDR3 protein is CASTETGGSNTEAFF. The DNA for the CDR3 is TGTGCCAGTACGGAAACAGGGGGATCGAACACTGAAGCTTTCTTT.

The chain uses TRBV7-2 and TRBJ1-5; D call uncertain. The V gene lost 5 bases and the J gene lost 0 bases, with 8 bases spanning the gap. The CDR3 loop spans 14 amino acids. Germline V gives CDR1 SGHTA, CDR2 FQGNSA. The CDR3 nucleotides are TGTGCCAGCAGCCCCGACGGTAGCAATCAGCCCCAGCATTTT. It yields the protein CASSPDGSNQPQHF.

This clone was recorded only once. V is TRBV7-2 and J is TRBJ1-1; D call uncertain. The CDR3 totals 13 residues. In germline, CDR1 is SGHTA, CDR2 FQGNSA. V lost 5 bases and J lost 1, with 8 bases in between. CDR3 DNA: TGTGCCAGCAGCCCCATTAGGAACACTGAAGCTTTCTTT. This sequence encodes CASSPIRNTEAFF.

The V gene is TRBV5-6, the J gene TRBJ2-3; D perhaps matches TRBD2 (5 bases). This CDR3 has 15 amino acids. Germline-derived CDR1 and CDR2 are SGHDT and YYEEEE. V lost 4 bases to trimming and J lost 5 bases, with 17 bases between them. The CDR3 DNA sequence: TGTGCCAGCAGCCGCAGGCCGTTGGGGAGAGATACGCAGTATTTT. It codes for CASSRRPLGRDTQYF.

This clone occurred once. The gene calls are TRBV7-2 and TRBJ1-2; D uncertain. Trimming shortened V by 5 bases and J by 8 bases, and 12 bases separated the two germline ends. Germline-derived CDR1 and CDR2 are SGHTA and FQGNSA. CDR3 length: 12 residues. CDR3: CASSRTAGGYTF. As DNA, the CDR3 is TGTGCCAGCAGCCGAACTGCCGGCGGCTACACCTTC. Combining the CDR3 with reference TRBV7-2 and TRBJ1-2 gives the whole variable domain GAGVSQSPSNKVTEKGKDVELRCDPISGHTALYWYRQSLGQGLEFLIYFQGNSAPDKSGLPSDRFSAERTGGSVSTLTIQRTQQEDSAVYLCASSRTAGGYTFGSGTRLTVV.

The chain carries TRBV11-2 and TRBJ2-2; 9 positions match TRBD1. This CDR3 has 15 amino acids. Trimming at V came to 4 bases and at J to 3 bases, leaving 3 bases not matched to a gene. Per the germline V gene, CDR1 is SGHAT and CDR2 is FQNNGV. CDR3 DNA: TGTGCCAGCAGCTGGGGACAGGGATACACCGGGGAGCTGTTTTTT. Protein sequence: CASSWGQGYTGELFF.

This CDR3 is CASRGLAGHTGELFF. DNA for the CDR3: TGTGCCAGCAGGGGGCTAGCGGGCCACACCGGGGAGCTGTTTTTT. The chain combines TRBV2 with TRBJ2-2; the match to TRBD2 covers 8 bases. J was trimmed by 3 bases and V by 6 bases; bases with no gene match: 6. The CDR3 has 15 residues. Germline CDR1 SNHLY, CDR2 FYNNEI.

The chain is built from TRBV18 and TRBJ1-2; TRBD1 matches 8 bases. With V trimmed by 3 bases and J by 4 bases, 4 bases remained unmatched. The germline CDR1 and CDR2 sequences are KGHSH and LQKENI. The CDR3 is 14 residues long. Written as DNA, the CDR3 is TGTGCCAGCTCACCCGGACAGGGAGTCTATGGCTACACCTTC. Translation: CASSPGQGVYGYTF.

This chain uses TRBV4-3 with TRBJ1-5; 7 bases agree with TRBD1. Looked up from germline, CDR1 is LGHNA and CDR2 is YSLEER. The CDR3 extends over 16 amino acids. V lost 0 bases to trimming and J lost 6 bases; unmatched junction nucleotides: 8. The CDR3 bases are TGCGCCAGCAGCCAAGATTCTGGGCAGGGGGTTCAGCCCCAGCATTTT. It specifies CASSQDSGQGVQPQHF.

V usage is TRBV19 and J usage is TRBJ2-6; D assignment may be TRBD1 or TRBD2 (5 bases each). The V end was cut by 3 bases, the J end by 0 bases, with 12 bases between. The CDR3 totals 17 residues. The germline V gene encodes CDR1 LNHDA and CDR2 SQIVND (reference sequence). The CDR3: CASSILIGTSGANVLTF. For the CDR3, the DNA is TGTGCCAGTAGTATTTTAATAGGGACCTCTGGGGCCAACGTCCTGACTTTC.

Of note for this clone: The same CDR3 is also encoded by other DNA sequences in this sample. The chain employs TRBV5-1 and TRBJ2-5; a weak D match, TRBD2 (6 bases). Germline V gene lookup returns CDR1 SGHRS and CDR2 YFSETQ. The CDR3 runs 13 residues. The V end was cut by 3 bases, the J end by 2 bases, with 8 bases between. CDR3 amino acids: CASSSREQETQYF. In DNA form, the CDR3 reads TGCGCCAGCAGCTCCCGGGAGCAAGAGACCCAGTACTTC. Looking up the rest from reference TRBV5-1 and TRBJ2-5 gives the full variable domain: KAGVTQTPRYLIKTRGQQVTLSCSPISGHRSVSWYQQTPGQGLQFLFEYFSETQRNKGNFPGRFSGRQFSNSRSEMNVSTLELGDSALYLCASSSREQETQYFGPGTRLLVL.

The V and J genes are TRBV5-4 and TRBJ1-6, with TRBD1 identical over 7 bases. Germline loops: CDR1 SGHNT, CDR2 YYREEE (reference sequence). The CDR3 runs to 17 residues. The J segment lost 6 bases and the V segment lost 4 bases, leaving 13 bases of the junction unmatched. The CDR3 reads CASSPWVPGGINSPLHF. As DNA, the CDR3 is TGTGCCAGCAGCCCCTGGGTGCCAGGGGGAATTAATTCACCCCTCCACTTT.

The J gene is TRBJ2-6, the V gene TRBV12-2; the table's D gene call, TRBD2, was not cross checked with the DNA. TRBV12-2 is a known pseudogene. This CDR3 has 18 residues. The CDR3 bases are TGTGCAAGTCGCCCCACCCGGGATCCAACCTCTGGGGCCAACGTCCTGACTTTC. The encoded protein is CASRPTRDPTSGANVLTF.

The V and J genes are TRBV6-2 or TRBV6-3 and TRBJ1-2; D call uncertain. Germline-derived CDR1 and CDR2 are MNHEY and SVGEGT. V was trimmed by 4 bases and J by 7 bases, leaving 13 bases between them. The CDR3 is 13 residues long. The CDR3 spells CASSSEGPAGYTF. The CDR3 DNA sequence: TGTGCCAGCAGTTCTGAGGGTCCGGCTGGCTACACCTTC.

The rearrangement joins TRBV7-2 to TRBJ2-2, with TRBD2 as a possible D gene (5 bases). The CDR3 totals 14 residues. V lost 0 bases to trimming and J lost 5 bases, with 7 bases between them. The germline gives CDR1 SGHTA, CDR2 FQGNSA. The CDR3 nucleotides are TGTGCCAGCAGCTTAGCCCCGGGGACCGGGGAGCTGTTTTTT. Translated: CASSLAPGTGELFF.

This clone occurred once. The V gene is TRBV7-2, the J gene TRBJ2-1; 12 bases line up with TRBD2. Germline CDR1 and CDR2: SGHTA and FQGNSA. Trimming removed 6 bases from V and 10 bases from J; junction bases left unmatched: 13. This CDR3 comprises 16 residues. CDR3 in amino acids: CASRASGGANREEQFF. The CDR3 region has the DNA TGTGCCAGCAGAGCTAGCGGGGGGGCCAACAGAGAGGAGCAGTTCTTC. Using reference TRBV7-2 and TRBJ2-1 for the parts outside the CDR3, the full variable domain is GAGVSQSPSNKVTEKGKDVELRCDPISGHTALYWYRQSLGQGLEFLIYFQGNSAPDKSGLPSDRFSAERTGGSVSTLTIQRTQQEDSAVYLCASRASGGANREEQFFGPGTRLTVL.

This chain connects TRBV29-1 to TRBJ2-1; D unclear. Deletions cut 6 bases from V and 0 bases from J, with 9 bases between. The CDR3 consists of 13 residues. CDR1 is SQVTM and CDR2 is ANQGSEA in the germline V gene. CDR3 sequence: CSVSTVSYNEQFF. In DNA, the CDR3 is TGCAGCGTCTCGACGGTCTCCTACAATGAGCAGTTCTTC.

The CDR3 loop is CATSRGPPSNQPQHF. Written as DNA, the CDR3 is TGTGCCACCAGCAGGGGACCGCCGAGCAATCAGCCCCAGCATTTT. V gene TRBV15 combines with J gene TRBJ1-5; D possibly corresponds to TRBD1 (5 bases). From germline, CDR1 is LNHNV and CDR2 YYDKDF (reference sequence). The length of the CDR3 is 15 residues. Between the trimmed V and J ends, which lost 3 bases and 1 base, there was a span of 10 bases.